This T cell receptor beta chain derives from a study of control samples from healthy donors and cancer patients. The CDR3 totals 11 residues. Germline V CDR1 and CDR2: SGHTA, FQGNSA. V lost 7 bases, J lost 6 bases, and 10 bases lay in between. TCRdb's copy holds only in-frame clones and misses some; the assay was immunoSEQ multiplex PCR. The sample lists 85,000 to 100,000 clones; 85% to 95% were seen once. This clonotype originated in a man aged 18 to 29 in good health. The V and J genes are TRBV7-2 and TRBJ2-7; D perhaps matches TRBD1 (5 bases). The specimen was blood. CDR3 region: CASNQGSEQYF. The CDR3, as DNA: TGTGCCAGCAACCAGGGTTCCGAGCAGTACTTC. The full variable domain, rest sourced from reference TRBV7-2 and TRBJ2-7, is GAGVSQSPSNKVTEKGKDVELRCDPISGHTALYWYRQSLGQGLEFLIYFQGNSAPDKSGLPSDRFSAERTGGSVSTLTIQRTQQEDSAVYLCASNQGSEQYFGPGTRLTVT.